This TCR beta chain derives from a study of T cell changes during pregnancy in multiple sclerosis. Trimming took off 3 bases at V and 4 bases at J, with 17 bases between the two ends. The CDR3 sequence is 16 residues long. Germline CDR1 is SGDLS and CDR2 is YYNGEE. Sequencing was performed with immunoSEQ multiplex PCR; in TCRdb, only in-frame clones are kept and a portion is missing. This table has about 130,000 clones, about 95% appearing once. The sequence was obtained from a female donor with multiple sclerosis, enrolled in a pregnancy study. This specimen consisted of peripheral blood, obtained after pregnancy. J is TRBJ2-1 and V is TRBV9; D is perhaps TRBD2 (6 bases). CDR3 amino acids: CASSAGARERYNEQFF. CDR3 sequence (DNA): TGTGCCAGCAGCGCAGGAGCGCGGGAAAGATACAATGAGCAGTTCTTC. The variable domain in full, completed from reference TRBV9 and TRBJ2-1, reads DSGVTQTPKHLITATGQRVTLRCSPRSGDLSVYWYQQSLDQGLQFLIQYYNGEERAKGNILERFSAQQFPDLHSELNLSSLELGDSALYFCASSAGARERYNEQFFGPGTRLTVL.